Below are 26 T cell receptor beta chains sequenced from a single sample in a study of cytomegalovirus exposure and HLA in healthy donors. Produced via immunoSEQ multiplex PCR; TCRdb's table is partial and in-frame only. This table holds 150,000 or so clones, 75% to 90% found once. Source material: PBMCs. The origin of the receptors is a woman aged 18-30 years in good health and CMV-seronegative.

The chain carries TRBV7-9 and TRBJ1-3, with a possible D match to TRBD1 (5 bases). The V and J ends lost 1 base and 4 bases respectively, with 8 bases between them. Germline assignment: CDR1 SEHNR and CDR2 FQNEAQ (reference sequence). CDR3 length equals 14 residues. In nucleotides, the CDR3 is TGTGCCAGCAGCTTAGGGGGACTCGGAAACACCATATATTTT. It yields the protein CASSLGGLGNTIYF.

J is TRBJ2-3 and V is TRBV5-1; tentative D call: TRBD2 (5 bases). The length of the CDR3 is 15 residues. V was shortened by 1 base and J by 2 bases, with 11 bases between the two germline ends. Germline V gives CDR1 SGHRS, CDR2 YFSETQ. The CDR3, as DNA: TGCGCCAGCAGCTTGCGGACTGATACCACAGATACGCAGTATTTT. The encoded protein is CASSLRTDTTDTQYF.

The table lists this clone with a count of one. This chain connects TRBV15 to TRBJ2-4; D is possibly TRBD1 (6 bases). The CDR3 length is 14 residues. Looked up from germline, CDR1 is LNHNV and CDR2 is YYDKDF (reference sequence). The V gene lost 3 bases and the J gene lost 5 bases, with 11 bases spanning the gap. Here the CDR3 DNA reads TGTGCCACCAGCAGTTCAGGGGTCCAAAACATTCAGTACTTC. It codes for CATSSSGVQNIQYF.

Regarding this clone: This specimen includes other DNA sequences encoding the same CDR3. The chain uses TRBV5-1 and TRBJ1-2; the D is unclear. V lost 0 bases, J lost 2 bases, and 8 bases lay in between. The CDR3 is made up of 14 amino acids. The V gene's germline CDR1 is SGHRS and CDR2 YFSETQ. The CDR3 region is CASSLGPGNYGYTF. The CDR3 coding sequence is TGCGCCAGCAGCTTGGGCCCAGGAAACTATGGCTACACCTTC.

In its sample, this clone was seen a few times. The rearrangement uses TRBV11-2 and TRBJ1-6; the D is unclear. The V end lost 6 bases, the J end lost 7 bases, and 16 bases lay between the germline ends. This CDR3 has 15 amino acids. Per germline, CDR1 SGHAT and CDR2 FQNNGV. CDR3 sequence reads: CASRTPRGRNSPLHF. As DNA, the CDR3 is TGTGCCAGCAGGACCCCAAGAGGTCGAAATTCACCCCTCCACTTT.

The V call is TRBV4-2, the J call TRBJ1-4; D is uncertain. The CDR3 runs to 13 residues. V was shortened by 0 bases and J by 7 bases, with 6 bases between the two germline ends. Germline assignment: CDR1 LGHNA and CDR2 YNFKEQ. The CDR3 DNA reads as TGTGCCAGCAGCCAAGATTTTCTTGAAAAACTGTTTTTT. It encodes CASSQDFLEKLFF.

This clone was seen just once. The J gene is TRBJ2-7, the V gene TRBV6-5; TRBD1 agrees at 10 bases. The CDR3 is 12 residues long. J gave up 5 bases and V 10 bases, and 5 bases lay outside the gene matches. CDR1 MNHEY and CDR2 SVGAGI come from the germline V gene. The CDR3 coding sequence is TGTGCCAACCGGGACAGGGGTCACGAGCAGTACTTC. This encodes CANRDRGHEQYF.

V gene TRBV5-6 combines with J gene TRBJ2-2; a weak D match, TRBD2 (7 bases). V dropped 3 bases and J dropped 7 bases, with 25 bases sitting between them. Germline CDR1 is SGHDT and CDR2 is YYEEEE. The CDR3 is 18 residues long. CDR3 DNA: TGTGCCAGCAGCTCCCGGTACTATCCAGGGGAGCGGGGCGGGGAGCTGTTTTTT. It encodes CASSSRYYPGERGGELFF. The full variable domain, rest sourced from reference TRBV5-6 and TRBJ2-2, is DAGVTQSPTHLIKTRGQQVTLRCSPKSGHDTVSWYQQALGQGPQFIFQYYEEEERQRGNFPDRFSGHQFPNYSSELNVNALLLGDSALYLCASSSRYYPGERGGELFFGEGSRLTVL.

The genes are TRBV2 and TRBJ1-5; 8 nucleotides line up with TRBD1. CDR1 and CDR2 (germline): SNHLY, FYNNEI. With V trimmed by 5 bases and J by 4 bases, 4 bases remained unmatched. The CDR3 length is 14 residues. The CDR3 region is CASSRTGRNQPQHF. DNA of the CDR3: TGTGCCAGCAGTCGGACAGGGCGAAATCAGCCCCAGCATTTT.

The gene calls are TRBV10-3 and TRBJ2-2, with 7 bases lining up with TRBD1. The germline V gene encodes CDR1 ENHRY and CDR2 SYGVKD. The CDR3 totals 13 residues. The V gene end was trimmed by 10 bases and the J gene end by 1 base; junction bases not matched to a gene: 3. CDR3: CATRQGNTGELFF. The CDR3, as DNA: TGTGCCACCAGACAGGGGAACACCGGGGAGCTGTTTTTT.

The table lists this clone with a count of one. The gene calls are TRBV28 and TRBJ1-1, with D possibly matching TRBD1 (6 bases). CDR1 and CDR2 (germline): MDHEN, SYDVKM. V was shortened by 11 bases and J by 3 bases, with 22 bases between the two germline ends. This CDR3 is 15 amino acids long. CDR3 sequence reads: CAATPHGRGDTEAFF. In DNA form, the CDR3 reads TGTGCCGCAACACCACACGGCAGGGGAGACACTGAAGCTTTCTTT.

The J gene is TRBJ2-7, the V gene TRBV2; D is uncertain. V dropped 5 bases and J dropped 0 bases, with 8 bases sitting between them. The CDR3 length is 13 residues. CDR1 is SNHLY, CDR2 FYNNEI, per germline. The CDR3 DNA reads TGTGCCAGCAGTCCCCAGTTCTCCTACGAGCAGTACTTC. It codes for CASSPQFSYEQYF. The full variable domain, its missing parts supplied by reference TRBV2 and TRBJ2-7, is EPEVTQTPSHQVTQMGQEVILRCVPISNHLYFYWYRQILGQKVEFLVSFYNNEISEKSEIFDDQFSVERPDGSNFTLKIRSTKLEDSAMYFCASSPQFSYEQYFGPGTRLTVT.

The rearrangement uses TRBV7-9 and TRBJ1-4; no firm D call. Trimming took off 4 bases at V and 4 bases at J, with 16 bases between the two ends. The CDR3 contains 16 residues. Germline CDR1 reads SEHNR; CDR2 reads FQNEAQ (reference sequence). CDR3 loop: CASSSHLLTGNEKLFF. The CDR3 coding sequence is TGTGCCAGCAGCTCACACCTGTTGACGGGTAATGAAAAACTGTTTTTT.

The CDR3 here is CASSPAGGEAFF. In DNA form, the CDR3 reads TGTGCCAGCAGCCCAGCGGGGGGTGAAGCTTTCTTT. The chain couples TRBV9 to TRBJ1-1; D might be TRBD1 (5 bases). Between the trimmed V and J ends, which lost 4 bases and 7 bases, there was a span of 11 bases. This CDR3 spans 12 amino acids. Per germline, CDR1 SGDLS and CDR2 YYNGEE.

This clone is a singleton in its sample. The chain combines TRBV7-9 with TRBJ2-5; possible D gene TRBD1, 5 bases. Per the germline V gene, CDR1 is SEHNR and CDR2 is FQNEAQ (reference sequence). The ends were cut back, 5 bases at V and 0 bases at J, with 10 bases in the middle. This CDR3 comprises 14 residues. Here the CDR3 DNA reads TGTGCCAGCAGCCCCACAGGAAACCAAGAGACCCAGTACTTC. It codes for CASSPTGNQETQYF.

This chain links TRBV6-6 with TRBJ2-7, with D possibly being TRBD1 (6 bases). Germline lookup yields CDR1 MNHNY and CDR2 SVGAGI (reference sequence). V shed 6 bases and J shed 0 bases, with 12 bases lying between them. The CDR3 is 14 residues long. The CDR3 reads CASRIGQSSYEQYF. In DNA, the CDR3 is TGTGCCAGCAGAATCGGACAGAGCTCCTACGAGCAGTACTTC.

V is TRBV10-3 and J is TRBJ2-3; 10 bases match TRBD1. The CDR3 covers 15 residues. Looked up from germline, CDR1 is ENHRY and CDR2 is SYGVKD. V lost 10 bases to trimming and J lost 6 bases; unmatched junction nucleotides: 13. The CDR3 protein is CATRDRDRGLDTQYF. The CDR3 DNA follows: TGTGCCACCCGGGACCGGGACAGGGGTCTGGATACGCAGTATTTT.

The CDR3 DNA is TGTGCCAGCAGTAAATACTGGCAGGGTGGAGACCAAATCACAGATACGCAGTATTTT. Translating gives CASSKYWQGGDQITDTQYF. The J gene is TRBJ2-3, the V gene TRBV27; a weak D match, TRBD1 (5 bases). Trimming shortened V by 5 bases and J by 2 bases, and 26 bases separated the two germline ends. Germline values: CDR1 MNHEY, CDR2 SMNVEV (reference sequence). The CDR3 covers 19 residues.

The V and J genes are TRBV13 and TRBJ2-7, with TRBD1 matching 7 bases. Looked up from germline, CDR1 is PRHDT and CDR2 is FYEKMQ (reference sequence). The CDR3 loop spans 17 amino acids. J gave up 7 bases and V 8 bases, and 23 bases lay outside the gene matches. Here the CDR3 DNA reads TGTGCCAGCGGACAAATCCGACAGGGATTGAGGCTGAGGGAGCAGTACTTC. This sequence encodes CASGQIRQGLRLREQYF.

The V call is TRBV7-6, the J call TRBJ1-1; perhaps TRBD1 as D (5 bases). Germline V CDR1 and CDR2: SGHVS, FNYEAQ. The CDR3 consists of 14 residues. The V end was cut by 1 base, the J end by 1 base, with 7 bases between. The CDR3 nucleotides are TGTGCCAGCAGCTTAGGGGGCTCGAACACTGAAGCTTTCTTT. As protein: CASSLGGSNTEAFF. The variable domain in full, with the rest retrieved from reference TRBV7-6 and TRBJ1-1, is GAGVSQSPRYKVTKRGQDVALRCDPISGHVSLYWYRQALGQGPEFLTYFNYEAQQDKSGLPNDRFSAERPEGSISTLTIQRTEQRDSAMYRCASSLGGSNTEAFFGQGTRLTVV.

This chain joins TRBV9 and TRBJ2-5, with TRBD2 identical over 10 bases. Trimming cost V 0 bases and J 5 bases; bases outside gene matches: 7. The CDR3 is made up of 16 amino acids. Germline CDR1 is SGDLS and CDR2 is YYNGEE. In DNA form, the CDR3 reads TGTGCCAGCAGCGTAGCAGGAGCGGGGGGGCGGGAGACCCAGTACTTC. Translating gives CASSVAGAGGRETQYF.

V usage is TRBV7-3 and J usage is TRBJ2-1; D is possibly TRBD2 (6 bases). CDR3 length: 13 amino acids. CDR1 is SGHTA, CDR2 FQGTGA, per germline. The V end lost 0 bases, the J end lost 7 bases, and 7 bases lay between the germline ends. For the CDR3, the DNA is TGTGCCAGCAGCTTAACGGGGGGTAATGAGCAGTTCTTC. It specifies CASSLTGGNEQFF.

The gene calls are TRBV2 and TRBJ2-7, with D possibly matching TRBD2 (6 bases). From germline, CDR1 is SNHLY and CDR2 FYNNEI. V lost 4 bases to trimming and J lost 7 bases, with 26 bases between them. The CDR3 is made up of 17 amino acids. CDR3 DNA sequence: TGTGCCAGCAGTGGGCTTATCACCCGGGACTCTGGGGAGGAGCAGTACTTC. Its protein is CASSGLITRDSGEEQYF. The full variable domain, with the rest looked up from reference TRBV2 and TRBJ2-7, is EPEVTQTPSHQVTQMGQEVILRCVPISNHLYFYWYRQILGQKVEFLVSFYNNEISEKSEIFDDQFSVERPDGSNFTLKIRSTKLEDSAMYFCASSGLITRDSGEEQYFGPGTRLTVT.

The chain recombines TRBV9 with TRBJ2-1; 15 nucleotides match TRBD2. V dropped 0 bases and J dropped 13; count of bases not matched to a gene: 5. Germline CDR1 SGDLS, CDR2 YYNGEE. The CDR3 is 15 amino acids. CDR3 DNA: TGTGCCAGCAGCGTAGAGGGGACTAGCGGGGGGCCACAGTTCTTC. Protein sequence: CASSVEGTSGGPQFF.

The chain carries TRBV11-2 and TRBJ2-3; possible D gene TRBD2, 6 bases. This CDR3 spans 13 amino acids. CDR1 is SGHAT, CDR2 FQNNGV, per germline. V lost 1 base to trimming and J lost 6 bases, with 8 bases between them. CDR3 DNA sequence: TGTGCCAGCAGCTTAGCGGGGGTGGATACGCAGTATTTT. Its protein product is CASSLAGVDTQYF.

The V and J genes are TRBV14 and TRBJ2-7; D uncertain. The CDR3 is 11 residues long. In germline, CDR1 is SGHDN, CDR2 FVKESK. The germline V and J ends were trimmed by 3 bases and 3 bases, with 3 bases remaining between them. CDR3 nucleotides: TGTGCCAGCAGCCATAGCTACGAGCAGTACTTC. It encodes CASSHSYEQYF.